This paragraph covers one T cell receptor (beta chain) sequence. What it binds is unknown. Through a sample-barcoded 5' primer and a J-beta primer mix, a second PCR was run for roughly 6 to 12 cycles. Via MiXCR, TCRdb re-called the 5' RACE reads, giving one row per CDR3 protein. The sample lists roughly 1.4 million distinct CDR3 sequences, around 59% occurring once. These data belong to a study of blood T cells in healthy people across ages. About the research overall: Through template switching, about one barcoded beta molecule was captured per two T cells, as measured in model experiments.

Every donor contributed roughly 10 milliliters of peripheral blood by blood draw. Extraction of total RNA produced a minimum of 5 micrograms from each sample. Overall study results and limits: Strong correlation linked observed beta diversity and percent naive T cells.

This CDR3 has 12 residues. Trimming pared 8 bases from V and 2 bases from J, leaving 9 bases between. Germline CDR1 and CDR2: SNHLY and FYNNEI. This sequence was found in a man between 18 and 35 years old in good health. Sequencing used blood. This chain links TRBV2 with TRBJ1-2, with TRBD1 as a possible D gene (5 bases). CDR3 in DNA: TGTGCCAGCGACAGCCAGAACTATGGCTACACCTTC. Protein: CASDSQNYGYTF.